This TCR beta chain derives from a study of T cell responses to AZD1222 COVID-19 vaccine. Details on this clone: Its antigen remains unknown.

Produced via immunoSEQ multiplex PCR; TCRdb's table is partial and in-frame only. In the table there are around 120,000 clones, approximately 85% of which are singletons. V shed 2 bases and J shed 5 bases, with 10 bases lying between them. Looked up from germline, CDR1 is KGHSH and CDR2 is LQKENI. The CDR3 is 13 residues long. Study-wide results and caveats: In all cases, repertoires were sampled only after the peak T cell response. Just a handful of people given AZD1222 tested seropositive at baseline. Two AZD1222 doses significantly raised spike-specific TCR breadth and depth over controls. Donors in the cohort were predominantly white British and more often female, and clonal diversity was possibly underestimated.

The chain has TRBV18 and TRBJ2-7; D is uncertain. This receptor was taken from an adult in good health. The sample consisted of peripheral blood, taken on day 0 of AZD1222 vaccination. CDR3 sequence reads: CASSPNLWDEQYF. CDR3 DNA sequence: TGTGCCAGCTCACCAAATTTGTGGGACGAGCAGTACTTC.